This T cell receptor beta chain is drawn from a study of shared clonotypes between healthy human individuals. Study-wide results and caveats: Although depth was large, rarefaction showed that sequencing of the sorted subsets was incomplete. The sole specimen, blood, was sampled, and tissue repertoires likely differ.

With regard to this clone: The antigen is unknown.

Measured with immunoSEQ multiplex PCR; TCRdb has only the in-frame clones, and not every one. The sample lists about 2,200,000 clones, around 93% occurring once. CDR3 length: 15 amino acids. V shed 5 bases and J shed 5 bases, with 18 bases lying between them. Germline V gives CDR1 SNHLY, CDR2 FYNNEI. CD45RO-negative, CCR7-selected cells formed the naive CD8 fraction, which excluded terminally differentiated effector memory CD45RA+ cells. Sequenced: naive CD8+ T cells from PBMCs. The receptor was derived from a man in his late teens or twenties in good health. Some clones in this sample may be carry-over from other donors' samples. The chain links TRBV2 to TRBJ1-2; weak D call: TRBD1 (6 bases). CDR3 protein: CASSNRDLGGYGYTF. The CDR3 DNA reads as TGTGCCAGCAGTAACAGGGACTTGGGAGGGTATGGCTACACCTTC.